This T cell receptor beta chain was captured in a study of shared clonotypes between healthy human individuals. Germline CDR1 LGHNA, CDR2 YSLEER. The CDR3 runs to 14 residues. With 0 bases removed from V and 7 bases from J, the gap between germline ends came to 9 bases. Clones were sequenced by immunoSEQ multiplex PCR, and TCRdb holds only the in-frame ones, with some missing. Of some 2,000,000 clones in the sample, about 94% were seen once. In its sample, this clone was seen a few times. Within Nashville, Tennessee resided all donors, each a Caucasian adult. The origin of this receptor is a man aged 18 to 30 in good health. The sample comprised naive CD4+ T cells sorted from blood. Described subset: CD45RA+ positively selected. The chain combines TRBV4-3 with TRBJ2-2; D gene uncertain. CDR3: CASSQDPAIGELFF. The CDR3 nucleotides are TGCGCCAGCAGCCAAGATCCAGCGATCGGGGAGCTGTTTTTT.